The T cell receptor beta chain described here comes from a study of cytomegalovirus exposure and HLA in healthy donors. In the study overall: Early released data had approximately 86 million unique TCRs, all coming from HLA-typed donors.

On this clone itself: The antigen is undetermined.

Whole-study results and caveats: Sequencing likely produced, as an artifact, a cluster of highly shared sequence variants. Most of the TCR beta V segments (in an earlier analysis) were productive either about 87% or about 30% of the time.

CDR3 length equals 15 residues. The ends were cut back, 4 bases at V and 0 bases at J, with 10 bases in the middle. Germline CDR1 is MNHEY and CDR2 is SMNVEV (reference sequence). Primers for the PCR totalled 60 Vbeta and 13 Jbeta. Per the authors' pipeline: Unique TCR beta chains totaled some 88 million in a later count, with around 11 million of them shared. TCRdb keeps only in-frame clones here, not all; method: immunoSEQ multiplex PCR. That table furnishes V, J and clone size, whereas the DNA furnished D and trimming. Of 85,000 to 130,000 clones listed, 71% are singletons. The sample consisted of PBMCs. The rearrangement uses TRBV27 and TRBJ2-4; D possibly corresponds to TRBD2 (5 bases). The receptor's source is a female donor in good health and CMV-seronegative. The CDR3 loop reads CASSSPGVAKNIQYF. The CDR3 DNA follows: TGTGCCAGCAGTTCACCCGGGGTAGCCAAAAACATTCAGTACTTC.